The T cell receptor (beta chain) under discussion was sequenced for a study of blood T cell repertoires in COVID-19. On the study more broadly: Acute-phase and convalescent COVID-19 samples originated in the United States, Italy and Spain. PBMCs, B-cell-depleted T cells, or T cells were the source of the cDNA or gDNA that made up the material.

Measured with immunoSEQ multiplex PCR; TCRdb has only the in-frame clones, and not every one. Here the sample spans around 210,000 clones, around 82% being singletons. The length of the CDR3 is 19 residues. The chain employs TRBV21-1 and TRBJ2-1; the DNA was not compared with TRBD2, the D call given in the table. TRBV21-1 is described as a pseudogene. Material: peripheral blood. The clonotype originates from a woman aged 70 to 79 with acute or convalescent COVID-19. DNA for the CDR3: TGTGCCAGCACCAATCGGGGAGGGGAAGACACCAACTCCTACAATGAGCAGTTCTTC. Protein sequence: CASTNRGGEDTNSYNEQFF.